These 26 T cell receptor beta chains were all obtained from the same sample, sequenced in a study of graft-versus-host responses after intestinal transplantation. These receptors lack a known antigen. Repertoires were generated with immunoSEQ multiplex PCR, while TCRdb's copy carries only in-frame clones and drops some. The profile shows about 110,000 clones, more than 85% of them singletons. Sequencing used unstimulated CD8+ T cells sorted from spleen or lymph node cells, obtained before transplant. The receptor set was obtained from a human donor who was the organ donor for an intestinal transplant.

V usage is TRBV27 and J usage is TRBJ2-4; 7 bases agree with TRBD1. V lost 6 bases to trimming and J lost 2 bases; unmatched junction nucleotides: 4. Germline V CDR1 and CDR2: MNHEY, SMNVEV (reference sequence). The CDR3 is 14 residues long. The CDR3 spells CASSHRGTKNIQYF. The CDR3 region has the DNA TGTGCCAGCAGCCACAGGGGAACCAAAAACATTCAGTACTTC.

This clone is a singleton in its sample. CDR3 in amino acids: CAGSEGATTNEKLFF. As DNA, the CDR3 is TGTGCCGGGTCGGAGGGGGCGACAACTAATGAAAAACTGTTTTTT. This chain connects TRBV2 to TRBJ1-4; 7 nucleotides agree with TRBD1. CDR1 is SNHLY and CDR2 is FYNNEI in the germline V gene. V lost 11 bases, J lost 0 bases, and 9 bases stayed unmatched. There are 15 residues in the CDR3.

The chain is built from TRBV6-5 and TRBJ2-1; 9 bases line up with TRBD2. Germline trimming cut 6 bases from V and 7 bases from J; bases unmatched to any gene: 7. From germline, CDR1 is MNHEY and CDR2 SVGAGI. The CDR3 totals 14 residues. The CDR3 DNA sequence: TGTGCCAGCAGCCCTGCTACTAGCGGGAATGAGCAGTTCTTC. Residues: CASSPATSGNEQFF.

This chain joins TRBV27 and TRBJ1-4; D unclear. The V gene lost 2 bases and the J gene lost 3 bases, with 10 bases spanning the gap. This CDR3 has 15 residues. Germline-derived CDR1 and CDR2 are MNHEY and SMNVEV (reference sequence). The CDR3 region has the DNA TGTGCCAGCAGTTTAAGTCCGGGGTCTAATGAAAAACTGTTTTTT. Its protein product is CASSLSPGSNEKLFF.

The genes are TRBV30 and TRBJ1-1; TRBD1 might be the D (6 bases). The CDR3 spans 15 residues. Germline CDR1 is GTSNPN and CDR2 is SVGIG (reference sequence). V lost 0 bases, J lost 1 base, and 12 bases lay in between. The CDR3 loop reads CAWSVLGGGNTEAFF. The CDR3 DNA reads TGTGCCTGGAGTGTGTTAGGGGGTGGGAACACTGAAGCTTTCTTT.

The chain's CDR3 is CASSQDYGRGTEAFF. The CDR3 coding sequence is TGTGCCAGCAGCCAAGACTACGGGAGGGGCACTGAAGCTTTCTTT. This chain uses TRBV14 with TRBJ1-1, with a possible D match to TRBD1 (5 bases). CDR1 is SGHDN, CDR2 FVKESK, per germline. V lost 0 bases and J lost 4, with 12 bases in between. This CDR3 region has 15 residues.

The chain joins TRBV19 to TRBJ2-5; 7 bases agree with TRBD2. CDR1 and CDR2 from the germline V gene are LNHDA and SQIVND (reference sequence). The length of the CDR3 is 15 residues. V lost 3 bases and J lost 2; bases outside the gene matches: 6. The CDR3 loop is CASSMGLTIQETQYF. In nucleotides, the CDR3 is TGTGCCAGTAGTATGGGACTAACTATACAAGAGACCCAGTACTTC.

This clone has only one observation. The chain employs TRBV28 and TRBJ2-6; 7 nucleotides agree with TRBD1. The CDR3 length is 18 residues. The V segment lost 0 bases and the J segment 0 bases; nucleotides outside the gene matches: 5. The V gene's germline CDR1 is MDHEN and CDR2 SYDVKM. The CDR3 region is CASSLWGQLSSGANVLTF. CDR3 nucleotides: TGTGCCAGCAGTTTATGGGGACAGTTAAGCTCTGGGGCCAACGTCCTGACTTTC. The full variable domain, in which reference TRBV28 and TRBJ2-6 provide the parts outside the CDR3, is DVKVTQSSRYLVKRTGEKVFLECVQDMDHENMFWYRQDPGLGLRLIYFSYDVKMKEKGDIPEGYSVSREKKERFSLILESASTNQTSMYLCASSLWGQLSSGANVLTFGAGSRLTVL.

This chain links TRBV28 with TRBJ2-4; D gene ambiguous. Germline V gene lookup returns CDR1 MDHEN and CDR2 SYDVKM. There are 12 residues in the CDR3. The V and J ends lost 8 bases and 3 bases respectively, with 8 bases between them. The CDR3 loop reads CASPSYKNIQYF. The DNA for the CDR3 is TGTGCCAGCCCGAGCTACAAAAACATTCAGTACTTC. Looking up the rest from reference TRBV28 and TRBJ2-4 gives the full variable domain: DVKVTQSSRYLVKRTGEKVFLECVQDMDHENMFWYRQDPGLGLRLIYFSYDVKMKEKGDIPEGYSVSREKKERFSLILESASTNQTSMYLCASPSYKNIQYFGAGTRLSVL.

The rearrangement links TRBV11-2 to TRBJ1-4; D gene ambiguous. V lost 2 bases and J 5 bases, leaving 24 bases between the germline ends. CDR3 size: 19 residues. Germline values: CDR1 SGHAT, CDR2 FQNNGV. The CDR3 DNA reads as TGTGCCAGCAGCTTATTTGGTTCGGATTACCAGGACGGAAATGAAAAACTGTTTTTT. It specifies CASSLFGSDYQDGNEKLFF.

The rearrangement uses TRBV7-8 and TRBJ1-1, with D unclear. Trimming cost V 2 bases and J 5 bases, with 9 bases left between them. Germline-derived CDR1 and CDR2 are SGHVS and FQNEAQ. This CDR3 is 13 amino acids long. CDR3 nucleotide sequence: TGTGCCAGCAGCTTATTACACCTGACTGAAGCTTTCTTT. This encodes CASSLLHLTEAFF.

This sequence joins TRBV25-1 and TRBJ2-3, with 10 nucleotides matching TRBD1. Losses at the gene ends were 7 bases for V and 5 bases for J; bases not matched to a gene: 12. The germline CDR1 and CDR2 sequences are MGHDK and SYGVNS. The CDR3 is made up of 16 amino acids. CDR3: CASIKGGTGERDTQYF. The CDR3 nucleotides are TGTGCCAGCATCAAAGGCGGGACAGGGGAAAGAGATACGCAGTATTTT.

The chain uses TRBV29-1 and TRBJ1-3; no clear D gene. Germline-derived CDR1 and CDR2 are SQVTM and ANQGSEA. V dropped 3 bases and J dropped 4 bases, with 4 bases sitting between them. The CDR3 is 11 amino acids. The chain's CDR3 is CSVDWGNTIYF. CDR3 DNA: TGCAGCGTTGATTGGGGAAACACCATATATTTT.

The chain joins TRBV6-1 to TRBJ1-1; unclear D gene. The CDR3 is 14 residues long. V was cut by 4 bases and J by 0 bases, with 9 bases left in between. Germline CDR1 MNHNS, CDR2 SASEGT. The CDR3 loop is CASSAAGMNTEAFF. The CDR3 nucleotides read TGTGCCAGCAGTGCGGCCGGAATGAACACTGAAGCTTTCTTT.

The rearrangement joins TRBV11-3 to TRBJ2-1, with 7 bases fitting TRBD1. This CDR3 region has 13 residues. Unmatched junction bases numbered 4, after V lost 1 base and J lost 10 bases. CDR1 is SGHNT, CDR2 YENEEA, per germline. The CDR3 nucleotides read TGTGCCAGCAGCTTAGTCCCGACAGGGGAGCAGTTCTTC. Protein product: CASSLVPTGEQFF.

This chain uses TRBV19 with TRBJ2-7; 9 bases agree with TRBD2. V was clipped by 1 base and J by 7 bases; unmatched bases: 5. The CDR3 sequence is 14 residues long. Germline V CDR1 and CDR2: LNHDA, SQIVND (reference sequence). CDR3 residues: CASSIVGLAREQYF. The DNA of the CDR3 is TGTGCCAGTAGTATAGTGGGACTAGCAAGGGAGCAGTACTTC.

The chain uses TRBV9 and TRBJ2-7; D gene unclear. V lost 1 base, J lost 1 base, and 12 bases lay in between. The CDR3 consists of 15 residues. CDR1 and CDR2 (germline): SGDLS, YYNGEE. The CDR3 reads CASSVSSQVSYEQYF. The CDR3 nucleotides read TGTGCCAGCAGCGTAAGTAGCCAGGTATCCTACGAGCAGTACTTC.

The chain carries TRBV28 and TRBJ2-7; 11 positions agree with TRBD1. The CDR3 runs 15 residues. Per the germline V gene, CDR1 is MDHEN and CDR2 is SYDVKM. The J segment lost 3 bases and the V segment lost 2 bases, leaving 3 bases of the junction unmatched. Here the CDR3 reads CASSLPGQGGYEQYF. CDR3 bases: TGTGCCAGCAGTTTACCGGGACAGGGGGGCTACGAGCAGTACTTC.

V and J are TRBV19 and TRBJ2-1; 9 nucleotides line up with TRBD2. This CDR3 contains 15 residues. Germline values: CDR1 LNHDA, CDR2 SQIVND (reference sequence). V trimming: 9 bases; J trimming: 7 bases; junction bases outside the gene matches: 13. The chain's CDR3 is CASQITSGYMNEQFF. CDR3 sequence (DNA): TGTGCCAGCCAAATAACTAGCGGGTATATGAATGAGCAGTTCTTC.

The J gene is TRBJ2-5, the V gene TRBV7-9; D perhaps matches TRBD2 (6 bases). Germline V gene sequence: CDR1 SEHNR, CDR2 FQNEAQ (reference sequence). V gave up 5 bases and J gave up 5 bases, with 18 bases separating them. The CDR3 extends over 15 amino acids. For the CDR3, the DNA is TGTGCCAGCAGCCACGTGAGATTAGCGGATGAGACCCAGTACTTC. This translates into CASSHVRLADETQYF.

The V gene is TRBV6-1, the J gene TRBJ1-1; D is ambiguous. The CDR3 has 12 amino acids. V shed 6 bases and J shed 5 bases, with 10 bases lying between them. Germline assignment: CDR1 MNHNS and CDR2 SASEGT. The CDR3, as DNA: TGTGCCAGCAGCGCCGGACGGACTGAAGCTTTCTTT. Translated, it gives CASSAGRTEAFF.

As DNA, the CDR3 is TGCGCCAGCAGCTTCAATCGACTAGTTGATGAGCAGTTCTTC. Protein sequence: CASSFNRLVDEQFF. This rearrangement joins TRBV5-1 to TRBJ2-1; tentative D call: TRBD2 (6 bases). The CDR3 extends over 14 amino acids. V was cut by 2 bases and J by 8 bases, with 14 bases left in between. The germline V gene encodes CDR1 SGHRS and CDR2 YFSETQ.

The sample holds one count of this clone. The V gene is TRBV4-1, the J gene TRBJ2-3, with 11 bases lining up with TRBD2. The CDR3 extends over 16 amino acids. Germline lookup yields CDR1 MGHRA and CDR2 YSYEKL. With 4 bases clipped from V and 4 bases from J, the junction kept 7 bases outside the gene matches. DNA for the CDR3: TGCGCCAGCAGCCCTCTAGCGGGAGGACTGTCAGATACGCAGTATTTT. As protein: CASSPLAGGLSDTQYF.

CDR3 region: CASSSRLGTSGRNTGELFF. The CDR3 DNA is TGTGCCAGCAGCTCTCGCCTCGGGACTAGCGGGAGGAACACCGGGGAGCTGTTTTTT. The chain combines TRBV7-2 with TRBJ2-2, with TRBD2 matching 14 bases. The J segment lost 1 base and the V segment lost 4 bases, leaving 8 bases of the junction unmatched. From germline, CDR1 is SGHTA and CDR2 FQGNSA. CDR3 length: 19 amino acids.

This clone has only one observation. V usage is TRBV4-1 and J usage is TRBJ1-2; 8 nucleotides line up with TRBD1. The CDR3 runs to 16 residues. From germline, CDR1 is MGHRA and CDR2 YSYEKL. J was trimmed by 8 bases and V by 4 bases; bases with no gene match: 15. The DNA for the CDR3 is TGCGCCAGCAGCCTAACGACGGACAGGGTATTGGACGGCTACACCTTC. Its protein is CASSLTTDRVLDGYTF.

V gene TRBV9 combines with J gene TRBJ1-1, with TRBD1 as a possible D gene (6 bases). CDR3 length: 16 amino acids. Germline CDR1 is SGDLS and CDR2 is YYNGEE. The ends were cut back, 0 bases at V and 0 bases at J, with 12 bases in the middle. CDR3 sequence (DNA): TGTGCCAGCAGCGTAGGGACAGCCTTCATGAACACTGAAGCTTTCTTT. Translation: CASSVGTAFMNTEAFF.